A selection of T cell receptor beta chains follows, all from one sample in a study of response to subunit inactivated influenza vaccine. TCRdb itself ran the RT-PCR reads through MiXCR, one entry per CDR3 protein. The data contain a few hundred thousand distinct CDR3 sequences, around 13% of them singletons. The sample in question was PBMCs from blood, obtained roughly 12 days after vaccination. These receptor sequences come from a man in his forties or fifties who received an inactivated influenza vaccine. CDR3s include the opening cysteine and the closing phenylalanine or tryptophan. Each record gives: clone size, D gene, V gene, J gene, CDR3 protein, CDR3 DNA. A D gene is named only where the DNA matches it firmly. Not every row has a clone size; where given, it reads once, few, many or a size class.

clone_size: NA; d_call: NA; v_call: TRBV12-3/TRBV12-4; j_call: TRBJ2-5; cdr3_aa: CASSLVRGWYQETQYF; cdr3_nt: TGTGCCAGCAGTTTAGTGAGAGGCTGGTACCAAGAGACCCAGTACTTC
clone_size: few; d_call: NA; v_call: TRBV19; j_call: TRBJ1-1; cdr3_aa: CASRARGSTEAFF; cdr3_nt: TGTGCCAGTAGAGCCAGGGGCAGCACTGAAGCTTTCTTT
clone_size: few; d_call: NA; v_call: TRBV7-3; j_call: TRBJ2-5; cdr3_aa: CASSSTGTRQETQYF; cdr3_nt: TGTGCCAGCAGCTCAACCGGGACTCGACAAGAGACCCAGTACTTC
clone_size: many; d_call: NA; v_call: TRBV12-3/TRBV12-4; j_call: TRBJ1-5; cdr3_aa: CASSFLGINQPQHF; cdr3_nt: TGTGCCAGCAGTTTTCTCGGCATCAATCAGCCCCAGCATTTT
clone_size: few; d_call: NA; v_call: TRBV20-1; j_call: TRBJ2-7; cdr3_aa: CSARARTASYEQYF; cdr3_nt: TGCAGTGCTAGGGCCCGGACGGCCTCCTACGAGCAGTACTTC
clone_size: many; d_call: TRBD2; v_call: TRBV20-1; j_call: TRBJ2-7; cdr3_aa: CSARGLAGLAAYEQYF; cdr3_nt: TGCAGTGCTAGGGGTTTAGCGGGTCTAGCGGCCTACGAGCAGTACTTC
clone_size: few; d_call: TRBD2; v_call: TRBV20-1; j_call: TRBJ2-4; cdr3_aa: CSASEREGEYF; cdr3_nt: TGCAGTGCTAGTGAGCGGGAGGGGGAGTACTTC
clone_size: NA; d_call: TRBD1; v_call: TRBV6-5; j_call: TRBJ2-7; cdr3_aa: CASSSGQESSYEQYF; cdr3_nt: TGTGCCAGCAGTTCCGGACAGGAAAGCTCCTACGAGCAGTACTTC
clone_size: few; d_call: NA; v_call: TRBV5-1; j_call: TRBJ2-7; cdr3_aa: CATQLASGHYEQYF; cdr3_nt: TGCGCCACCCAACTTGCGTCAGGGCACTACGAGCAGTACTTC
clone_size: NA; d_call: TRBD2; v_call: TRBV20-1; j_call: TRBJ2-3; cdr3_aa: CSASNQLAGGTDTQYF; cdr3_nt: TGCAGTGCTAGTAATCAACTAGCGGGAGGGACAGATACGCAGTATTTT
clone_size: NA; d_call: NA; v_call: TRBV5-1; j_call: TRBJ2-5; cdr3_aa: CASHKDLRETQYF; cdr3_nt: TGCGCCAGCCACAAGGATCTCCGAGAGACCCAGTACTTC
clone_size: NA; d_call: NA; v_call: TRBV20-1; j_call: TRBJ1-2; cdr3_aa: CSAPDDYGYTF; cdr3_nt: TGCAGTGCTCCGGACGACTATGGCTACACCTTC
clone_size: NA; d_call: NA; v_call: TRBV15; j_call: TRBJ2-5; cdr3_aa: CATSGPLGAGETQYF; cdr3_nt: TGTGCCACCAGCGGGCCACTGGGGGCAGGGGAGACCCAGTACTTC
clone_size: NA; d_call: NA; v_call: TRBV5-1; j_call: TRBJ2-3; cdr3_aa: CASSVLTRRTDTQYF; cdr3_nt: TGCGCCAGCAGCGTCCTTACTAGACGCACAGATACGCAGTATTTT
clone_size: NA; d_call: NA; v_call: TRBV11-2; j_call: TRBJ1-1; cdr3_aa: CASSWGGSRVSTEAFF; cdr3_nt: TGTGCCAGCAGTTGGGGGGGTAGTCGGGTGAGCACTGAAGCTTTCTTT
clone_size: few; d_call: NA; v_call: TRBV25-1; j_call: TRBJ2-3; cdr3_aa: CASSKGRQFSSTDTQYF; cdr3_nt: TGTGCCAGCAGTAAAGGTCGACAGTTTTCTAGCACAGATACGCAGTATTTT
clone_size: few; d_call: NA; v_call: TRBV3-1; j_call: TRBJ2-1; cdr3_aa: CASTRAGPGEQFF; cdr3_nt: TGTGCCAGCACCAGGGCGGGACCTGGGGAGCAGTTCTTC
clone_size: many; d_call: NA; v_call: TRBV5-1; j_call: TRBJ2-2; cdr3_aa: CASSLEGGELFF; cdr3_nt: TGTGCCAGCAGCTTAGAGGGCGGGGAGCTGTTTTTT
clone_size: few; d_call: TRBD1; v_call: TRBV6-5; j_call: TRBJ1-1; cdr3_aa: CASSYSTAGGNTEAFF; cdr3_nt: TGTGCCAGCAGTTACTCGACGGCAGGGGGTAACACTGAAGCTTTCTTT
clone_size: few; d_call: TRBD1; v_call: TRBV12-3/TRBV12-4; j_call: TRBJ1-4; cdr3_aa: CASRQGGASEKLFF; cdr3_nt: TGTGCCAGCAGACAAGGGGGCGCGAGTGAAAAACTGTTTTTT
clone_size: many; d_call: NA; v_call: TRBV28; j_call: TRBJ1-5; cdr3_aa: CASSFVANGNQPQHF; cdr3_nt: TGTGCCAGCAGTTTTGTTGCCAACGGCAATCAGCCCCAGCATTTT
clone_size: many; d_call: TRBD2; v_call: TRBV12-3/TRBV12-4; j_call: TRBJ2-1; cdr3_aa: CASSLGLASNNEQFF; cdr3_nt: TGTGCCAGCAGTCTGGGACTAGCGTCAAACAATGAGCAGTTCTTC
clone_size: few; d_call: TRBD2; v_call: TRBV7-2; j_call: TRBJ2-7; cdr3_aa: CASSSASGGVYEQYF; cdr3_nt: TGTGCCAGCAGCTCAGCTAGCGGGGGGGTCTACGAGCAGTACTTC
clone_size: few; d_call: NA; v_call: TRBV6-5; j_call: TRBJ2-1; cdr3_aa: CASSYSNPGGPWNEQFF; cdr3_nt: TGTGCCAGCAGTTACTCCAACCCGGGGGGCCCGTGGAATGAGCAGTTCTTC
clone_size: NA; d_call: NA; v_call: TRBV21-1; j_call: TRBJ2-2; cdr3_aa: CASSKESAWTGSLTPNTGELFF; cdr3_nt: TGTGCCAGCAGCAAAGAGTCAGCGTGGACAGGGTCTCTAACACCGAACACCGGGGAGCTGTTTTTT
clone_size: NA; d_call: NA; v_call: TRBV19; j_call: TRBJ2-2; cdr3_aa: CASSIYGVGVNTGELFF; cdr3_nt: TGTGCCAGTAGTATATACGGAGTAGGGGTGAACACCGGGGAGCTGTTTTTT
clone_size: few; d_call: NA; v_call: TRBV6-6; j_call: TRBJ2-7; cdr3_aa: CASREGPIEQYF; cdr3_nt: TGTGCCAGCAGGGAGGGCCCCATCGAGCAGTACTTC
clone_size: few; d_call: NA; v_call: TRBV30; j_call: TRBJ2-5; cdr3_aa: CAWSVLRAGPQETQYF; cdr3_nt: TGTGCCTGGAGTGTACTTAGGGCAGGACCCCAAGAGACCCAGTACTTC
clone_size: few; d_call: NA; v_call: TRBV5-1; j_call: TRBJ1-3; cdr3_aa: CASSLVFGGGGSGNTIYF; cdr3_nt: TGCGCCAGCAGCTTGGTTTTCGGTGGAGGGGGCTCTGGAAACACCATATATTTT
clone_size: few; d_call: NA; v_call: TRBV7-2; j_call: TRBJ2-3; cdr3_aa: CASSLVAGAYTDTQYF; cdr3_nt: TGTGCCAGCAGCTTAGTGGCGGGGGCCTACACAGATACGCAGTATTTT
clone_size: NA; d_call: NA; v_call: TRBV5-1; j_call: TRBJ2-2; cdr3_aa: CASSQTGGANTGELFF; cdr3_nt: TGCGCCAGCAGCCAGACAGGCGGCGCGAACACCGGGGAGCTGTTTTTT
clone_size: few; d_call: NA; v_call: TRBV12-3/TRBV12-4; j_call: TRBJ1-2; cdr3_aa: CASSLQGYTF; cdr3_nt: TGTGCCAGCAGTTTGCAGGGCTACACCTTC
clone_size: NA; d_call: NA; v_call: TRBV5-4; j_call: TRBJ2-1; cdr3_aa: CASSVKRNEQFF; cdr3_nt: TGTGCCAGCAGCGTAAAGCGGAATGAGCAGTTCTTC
clone_size: few; d_call: NA; v_call: TRBV5-6; j_call: TRBJ2-5; cdr3_aa: CASSLLVGQQETQYF; cdr3_nt: TGTGCCAGCAGCTTGCTCGTCGGACAACAAGAGACCCAGTACTTC
clone_size: NA; d_call: NA; v_call: TRBV13; j_call: TRBJ2-7; cdr3_aa: CASSLGRGPLEQYF; cdr3_nt: TGTGCTAGCAGCTTAGGTAGAGGACCTCTCGAGCAGTACTTC
clone_size: few; d_call: TRBD2; v_call: TRBV7-2; j_call: TRBJ2-7; cdr3_aa: CASSGPGLAYEQYF; cdr3_nt: TGTGCCAGCAGCGGTCCGGGACTAGCCTACGAGCAGTACTTC
clone_size: few; d_call: TRBD1; v_call: TRBV28; j_call: TRBJ1-2; cdr3_aa: CASSPTGLDYGYTF; cdr3_nt: TGTGCCAGCAGTCCGACAGGGCTAGATTATGGCTACACCTTC
clone_size: NA; d_call: NA; v_call: TRBV11-2; j_call: TRBJ2-3; cdr3_aa: CASRLAGRLAIPDTQYF; cdr3_nt: TGTGCCAGCAGGCTAGCAGGACGGCTAGCCATACCAGATACGCAGTATTTT
clone_size: many; d_call: NA; v_call: TRBV11-2; j_call: TRBJ2-1; cdr3_aa: CASSLFLGGGTLDEQFF; cdr3_nt: TGTGCCAGCAGCTTATTTCTTGGGGGTGGCACTTTGGATGAGCAGTTCTTC
clone_size: many; d_call: NA; v_call: TRBV7-7; j_call: TRBJ2-3; cdr3_aa: CASSLGVNADTQYF; cdr3_nt: TGTGCTAGCAGCTTAGGTGTGAACGCAGATACGCAGTATTTT
clone_size: NA; d_call: NA; v_call: TRBV5-1; j_call: TRBJ2-7; cdr3_aa: CASTGEDYEQYF; cdr3_nt: TGCGCCAGCACTGGAGAGGACTACGAGCAGTACTTC